The 3 T cell receptor beta chains below were found in one sample sequenced in a study of blood T cell repertoires in COVID-19. Generated by immunoSEQ multiplex PCR, the TCRdb table keeps only in-frame clones and is missing some. The sample includes 100,000 to 150,000 clones, about 91% of them seen just once. The specimen was peripheral blood. The receptors shown here come from a man aged 50-59 years with acute or convalescent COVID-19.

The chain employs TRBV4-1 and TRBJ2-2, with D unresolved. The CDR3 contains 13 residues. Germline assignment: CDR1 MGHRA and CDR2 YSYEKL. V was clipped by 0 bases and J by 8 bases, with 7 bases between them. The CDR3 DNA reads TGCGCCAGCAGCCAAGATTGGGCGGGGGAGCTGTTTTTT. It codes for CASSQDWAGELFF.

The chain couples TRBV7-3 to TRBJ2-1; D is perhaps TRBD2 (7 bases). This CDR3 has 15 amino acids. Per germline, CDR1 SGHTA and CDR2 FQGTGA. Deletions cut 4 bases from V and 7 bases from J, with 17 bases between. The CDR3 nucleotides are TGTGCCAGCAGCTCCGACGCGGGGGCGGGGAATGAGCAGTTCTTC. It specifies CASSSDAGAGNEQFF.

This clone appeared a single time. This rearrangement joins TRBV11-1 to TRBJ1-2; 11 positions agree with TRBD1. This CDR3 has 14 amino acids. The germline V gene encodes CDR1 SGHAT and CDR2 FQDESV (reference sequence). V trimming: 5 bases; J trimming: 7 bases; junction bases outside the gene matches: 6. The CDR3 sequence is CASSRDRGIGGYTF. CDR3 DNA sequence: TGTGCCAGCAGCCGGGACAGGGGGATTGGTGGCTACACCTTC.